This T cell receptor (beta chain) was obtained from a study of blood T cells in healthy people across ages. A sample-barcoded 5' primer and a J-beta primer mix were used in a second PCR of about 7 to 12 cycles. From each sample, at least 3 million paired-end reads containing CDR3 were obtained. MiXCR was run by TCRdb on the 5' RACE reads, yielding one entry per CDR3 protein. The sample contains around 850,000 distinct CDR3 sequences, about 37% of which appear only once. A minimum of 6 micrograms of total RNA was extracted per sample. This clonotype was found a few times. Its antigen is not identified. Study-level results: Comparison with aged donors showed that long-lived donors had more naive CD4+ cells and higher diversity. The donors' CMV status was not determined, possibly confounding changes in expanded clonotypes.

The sequenced sample was blood. The source of this sequence is a man aged 18 to 35 in good health.

The CDR3 DNA reads as TGTGCCAGCAGTTTAATGAGGGCCTCCTATAATTCACCCCTCCACTTT. This encodes CASSLMRASYNSPLHF. The V gene is TRBV12-3 or TRBV12-4, the J gene TRBJ1-6; D unresolved. This CDR3 has 16 amino acids. V lost 2 bases and J lost 0, with 8 bases in between.